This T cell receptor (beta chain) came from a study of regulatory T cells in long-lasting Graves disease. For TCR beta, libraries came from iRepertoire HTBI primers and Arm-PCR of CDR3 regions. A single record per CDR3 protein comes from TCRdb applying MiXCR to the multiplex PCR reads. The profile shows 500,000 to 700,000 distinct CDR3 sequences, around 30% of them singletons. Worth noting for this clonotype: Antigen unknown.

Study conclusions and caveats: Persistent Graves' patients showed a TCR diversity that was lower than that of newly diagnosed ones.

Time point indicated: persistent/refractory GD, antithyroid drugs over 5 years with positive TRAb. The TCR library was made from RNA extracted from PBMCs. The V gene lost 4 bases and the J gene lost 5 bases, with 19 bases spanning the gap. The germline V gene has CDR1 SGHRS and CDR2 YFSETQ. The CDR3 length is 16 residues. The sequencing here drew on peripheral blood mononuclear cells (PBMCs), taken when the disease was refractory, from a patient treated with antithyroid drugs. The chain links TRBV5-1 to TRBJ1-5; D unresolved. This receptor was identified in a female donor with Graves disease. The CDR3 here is CASSLGPSRTDQPQHF. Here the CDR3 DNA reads TGCGCCAGCAGCCTTGGCCCTAGTCGAACTGATCAGCCCCAGCATTTT.